Presented here are 31 T cell receptor beta chains from one specimen sequenced in a study of blood T cells in healthy people across ages. It was with a sample-barcoded 5' primer and a J-beta primer mix that a second PCR of roughly 6 to 12 cycles was run. In TCRdb, the 5' RACE reads were re-called with MiXCR into one record per CDR3 protein. Of about 640,000 distinct CDR3 sequences listed, roughly 50% are singletons. The sample was blood. Source of these receptors: a man in his fifties or sixties in good health.

J is TRBJ2-1 and V is TRBV12-3 or TRBV12-4; the D gene is possibly TRBD2 (6 bases). V was clipped by 5 bases and J by 0 bases, with 11 bases between them. The CDR3 is 15 amino acids. CDR3 sequence: CASSPLGGSYNEQFF. CDR3 nucleotide sequence: TGTGCCAGCAGTCCCCTCGGGGGCTCCTACAATGAGCAGTTCTTC.

The chain recombines TRBV4-2 with TRBJ2-7, with TRBD2 matching over 8 bases. Losses at the gene ends were 1 base for V and 3 bases for J; bases not matched to a gene: 8. Per the germline V gene, CDR1 is LGHNA and CDR2 is YNFKEQ. The CDR3 has 16 residues. DNA of the CDR3: TGTGCCAGCAGCCAAGCATCCGGGGGGGCTTTCTACGAGCAGTACTTC. This encodes CASSQASGGAFYEQYF.

This clonotype was observed a handful of times. The rearrangement uses TRBV24-1 and TRBJ2-5; D uncertain. V lost 3 bases and J lost 5, with 12 bases in between. Germline V gives CDR1 KGHDR, CDR2 SFDVKD. The CDR3 length is 14 residues. DNA of the CDR3: TGTGCCACCAGTGATAGCGAGATCGGGGAGACCCAGTACTTC. This sequence encodes CATSDSEIGETQYF.

V usage is TRBV5-1 and J usage is TRBJ2-7; D tentatively fits TRBD1 or TRBD2 (5 bases each). The CDR3 is 15 residues long. V gave up 4 bases and J gave up 2 bases, with 16 bases separating them. The V gene's germline CDR1 is SGHRS and CDR2 YFSETQ. The CDR3 region is CASSPRGGETYEQYF. In DNA, the CDR3 is TGCGCCAGCAGCCCCCGTGGGGGTGAAACCTACGAGCAGTACTTC.

This clonotype has only a few counts. This rearrangement joins TRBV20-1 to TRBJ2-6, with 9 bases that match TRBD1. The trim removed 3 bases at V and 1 base at J, leaving 16 bases unmatched. The CDR3 covers 20 residues. Germline V gives CDR1 DFQATT, CDR2 SNEGSKA (reference sequence). The CDR3 reads CSARGATQGAGISGANVLTF. The CDR3 DNA reads TGCAGTGCTAGGGGGGCGACACAGGGGGCTGGTATATCTGGGGCCAACGTCCTGACTTTC.

CDR3 loop: CSVLSVYEQYF. The CDR3 nucleotides read TGCAGTGTCCTTTCGGTCTACGAGCAGTACTTC. The chain has TRBV20-1 and TRBJ2-7; D gene ambiguous. The V gene's germline CDR1 is DFQATT and CDR2 SNEGSKA (reference sequence). V was cut by 7 bases and J by 3 bases, with 10 bases left in between. This CDR3 comprises 11 residues.

This CDR3 is CAIAPGQGVDSGANVLTF. The DNA of the CDR3 is TGTGCCATCGCGCCGGGACAGGGAGTAGACTCTGGGGCCAACGTCCTGACTTTC. The chain links TRBV10-3 to TRBJ2-6, with TRBD1 matching 9 bases. The trim removed 8 bases at V and 0 bases at J, leaving 11 bases unmatched. From germline, CDR1 is ENHRY and CDR2 SYGVKD. This CDR3 region has 18 residues.

J is TRBJ2-7 and V is TRBV3-1; possibly TRBD2 for D (5 bases). V was pared by 4 bases and J by 3 bases, with 13 bases between. CDR3 length: 14 amino acids. CDR1 is LGHDT, CDR2 YNNKEL, per germline (reference sequence). CDR3 in DNA: TGTGCCAGCAGCCCAACCAGGACTCTCTACGAGCAGTACTTC. Amino acids: CASSPTRTLYEQYF.

The rearrangement uses TRBV11-2 and TRBJ1-2, with D possibly matching TRBD1 (6 bases). Per the germline V gene, CDR1 is SGHAT and CDR2 is FQNNGV. The V end was cut by 6 bases, the J end by 4 bases, with 12 bases between. This CDR3 is built from 13 residues. CDR3 bases: TGTGCCAGCAGTCCACAGGGTCGCTATGGCTACACCTTC. Its protein product is CASSPQGRYGYTF.

On this clonotype: One end of the junction is discordant with germline, which a read error may explain. This chain links TRBV6-1 with TRBJ2-6; D might be TRBD2 (6 bases). Germline lookup yields CDR1 MNHNS and CDR2 SASEGT. The CDR3 covers 15 residues. CDR3 loop: CASSKAGSGANVLTF. The CDR3 nucleotides read TGTGCCAGCAGTAAAGCGGGTTCTGGGGCCAACGTCCTGACTTTC.

The genes are TRBV7-2 and TRBJ1-2; 7 nucleotides agree with TRBD1. This CDR3 spans 15 amino acids. V gave up 2 bases and J gave up 6 bases; unmatched junction bases: 9. CDR1 and CDR2 (germline): SGHTA, FQGNSA. CDR3 DNA: TGTGCCAGCAGCTTACGGAGGGGGCGCCTCAATGGCTACACCTTC. Amino acids: CASSLRRGRLNGYTF.

In DNA, the CDR3 is TGCGCCAGCAGCTTGGTATTGAGGCGGGGGCGAGACTACCCCACCTACGAGCAGTACTTC. As protein: CASSLVLRRGRDYPTYEQYF. The J gene is TRBJ2-7, the V gene TRBV5-1; D is perhaps TRBD2 (7 bases). V shed 0 bases and J shed 2 bases, with 27 bases lying between them. The CDR3 is 20 amino acids. Germline CDR1 reads SGHRS; CDR2 reads YFSETQ.

This clonotype has a count of ten or more. The chain combines TRBV5-1 with TRBJ2-5, with a possible D match to TRBD2 (5 bases). Germline CDR1 and CDR2: SGHRS and YFSETQ. The ends were cut back, 1 base at V and 1 base at J, with 11 bases in the middle. This CDR3 comprises 15 residues. The CDR3 spells CASSLNAGPQETQYF. In nucleotides, the CDR3 is TGCGCCAGCAGCTTGAACGCGGGCCCCCAAGAGACCCAGTACTTC.

The rearrangement joins TRBV6-1 to TRBJ2-5; possibly TRBD1 for D (5 bases). The CDR3 consists of 13 residues. Germline V gene sequence: CDR1 MNHNS, CDR2 SASEGT. V gave up 5 bases and J gave up 2 bases, with 9 bases separating them. The DNA of the CDR3 is TGTGCCAGCAGTAAACAGGATCAAGAGACCCAGTACTTC. Translation: CASSKQDQETQYF.

For the CDR3, the DNA is TGTGCCAGCAGTGCGACTTTGGAGCAGTTCTTC. The encoded protein is CASSATLEQFF. The V gene is TRBV2, the J gene TRBJ2-1; D is unclear. CDR1 and CDR2 from the germline V gene are SNHLY and FYNNEI. V lost 4 bases and J lost 10, with 8 bases in between. The CDR3 length is 11 residues.

J is TRBJ2-6 and V is TRBV28; D is undetermined. Germline values: CDR1 MDHEN, CDR2 SYDVKM. The CDR3 contains 15 residues. Trimming took 6 bases from V and 0 from J, leaving 9 bases between them. CDR3 nucleotide sequence: TGTGCCAGCAGCGGTGTAAACTCTGGGGCCAACGTCCTGACTTTC. Its translation is CASSGVNSGANVLTF. Together with reference TRBV28 and TRBJ2-6, the CDR3 gives the full variable domain: DVKVTQSSRYLVKRTGEKVFLECVQDMDHENMFWYRQDPGLGLRLIYFSYDVKMKEKGDIPEGYSVSREKKERFSLILESASTNQTSMYLCASSGVNSGANVLTFGAGSRLTVL.

J is TRBJ2-1 and V is TRBV10-1; TRBD2 is a possible D gene (6 bases). V was cut by 8 bases and J by 10 bases, with 18 bases left in between. This CDR3 has 13 amino acids. Per the germline V gene, CDR1 is WNHNN and CDR2 is SYGVQD (reference sequence). The CDR3 nucleotides are TGCGCCAGCTCCCAGTCGGGGGACGGGGAGCAGTTCTTC. This sequence encodes CASSQSGDGEQFF.

The chain links TRBV20-1 to TRBJ1-2, with unresolved D. V was cut by 0 bases and J by 4 bases, with 18 bases left in between. The CDR3 sequence is 16 residues long. Germline V gene data show CDR1 as DFQATT and CDR2 as SNEGSKA (reference sequence). CDR3 coding DNA: TGCAGTGCTAGAGATGCTGGCAGGTCGCAGCCCTATGGCTACACCTTC. This sequence encodes CSARDAGRSQPYGYTF.

The chain joins TRBV6-2 or TRBV6-3 to TRBJ2-7, with 10 bases that match TRBD2. Germline CDR1 reads MNHEY; CDR2 reads SVGEGT. Losses at the gene ends were 7 bases for V and 1 base for J; bases not matched to a gene: 7. This CDR3 region has 15 residues. The CDR3 bases are TGTGCCAGCAATACGCCTAGCGGGGGATCCTACGAGCAGTACTTC. Translation gives CASNTPSGGSYEQYF.

V is TRBV10-3 and J is TRBJ2-7, with unresolved D. The CDR3 has 14 residues. Germline CDR1 ENHRY, CDR2 SYGVKD. The V gene lost 2 bases and the J gene lost 1 base, with 9 bases spanning the gap. In DNA, the CDR3 is TGTGCCATCAGTGAGGGTACCGGGTCCTACGAGCAGTACTTC. It translates to CAISEGTGSYEQYF.

The chain employs TRBV28 and TRBJ1-6; D call uncertain. Germline V gene sequence: CDR1 MDHEN, CDR2 SYDVKM. This CDR3 is built from 12 residues. The V and J ends lost 6 bases and 7 bases respectively, with 7 bases between them. DNA of the CDR3: TGTGCCAGCAGACTGCCCAATTCACCCCTCCACTTT. This encodes CASRLPNSPLHF. The entire variable domain, with the rest obtained from reference TRBV28 and TRBJ1-6, is as follows: DVKVTQSSRYLVKRTGEKVFLECVQDMDHENMFWYRQDPGLGLRLIYFSYDVKMKEKGDIPEGYSVSREKKERFSLILESASTNQTSMYLCASRLPNSPLHFGNGTRLTVT.

The V gene is TRBV20-1, the J gene TRBJ2-5; 12 bases fit TRBD2. The V and J ends lost 6 bases and 0 bases, in that order; junction bases with no gene match: 5. The CDR3 consists of 15 residues. Germline V gene data show CDR1 as DFQATT and CDR2 as SNEGSKA (reference sequence). The CDR3 region has the DNA TGCAGTGCCCGGACTAGCGGGGCCGACCAAGAGACCCAGTACTTC. This encodes CSARTSGADQETQYF.

The chain is built from TRBV6-1 and TRBJ2-4; D is unclear. The germline V and J ends were trimmed by 3 bases and 7 bases, with 10 bases remaining between them. The CDR3 has 13 amino acids. Looked up from germline, CDR1 is MNHNS and CDR2 is SASEGT. DNA for the CDR3: TGTGCCAGCAGTGAGCAGAGTCGCAACATTCAGTACTTC. It codes for CASSEQSRNIQYF.

The V call is TRBV3-1, the J call TRBJ2-5; 10 nucleotides line up with TRBD2. Germline trimming cut 8 bases from V and 11 bases from J; bases unmatched to any gene: 20. This CDR3 is built from 16 residues. Germline CDR1 LGHDT, CDR2 YNNKEL (reference sequence). CDR3 loop: CASRPSGTSVINEQYF. Written as DNA, the CDR3 is TGTGCCAGCCGACCAAGTGGGACTAGCGTTATCAATGAGCAGTACTTC.

The genes are TRBV5-1 and TRBJ2-1; unclear D gene. Germline V gene lookup returns CDR1 SGHRS and CDR2 YFSETQ. The CDR3 is 12 residues long. V lost 3 bases to trimming and J lost 11 bases, with 12 bases between them. DNA of the CDR3: TGCGCCAGCAGCTCCCGTGGTTCTCAGCAGTTCTTC. This sequence encodes CASSSRGSQQFF.

This clonotype was detected only once. A read error may explain this, as a much larger clone is one base away. CDR3 nucleotide sequence: TGTGCCAGCAGCTCTACAGGGGGTTATAGCAATCGGCCCCAGCATTTT. Protein product: CASSSTGGYSNRPQHF. The V call is TRBV7-2, the J call TRBJ1-5; TRBD1 matches at 8 bases. The CDR3 length is 16 residues. Germline CDR1 SGHTA, CDR2 FQGNSA.

The CDR3 DNA sequence: TGTGCCAGCATCCGACTAGCGGGGGAGTACAATGAGCAGTTCTTC. Translated: CASIRLAGEYNEQFF. The chain uses TRBV6-1 and TRBJ2-1; the match to TRBD2 covers 12 bases. The CDR3 is made up of 15 amino acids. Per germline, CDR1 MNHNS and CDR2 SASEGT. Trimming at V came to 7 bases and at J to 4 bases, leaving 5 bases not matched to a gene.

Note on this clonotype: At one end, the junction sequence differs from germline, possibly due to a read error. The chain employs TRBV28 and TRBJ2-1; 11 bases line up with TRBD2. Germline CDR1 is MDHEN and CDR2 is SYDVKM. The CDR3 spans 18 residues. The CDR3 coding sequence is TGTGCCAGCAGTTCCCCAACTAGCGGGGGATACTCCCACAATGAGCAGTTCTTC. It encodes CASSSPTSGGYSHNEQFF. The full variable domain, with the rest looked up from reference TRBV28 and TRBJ2-1, is DVKVTQSSRYLVKRTGEKVFLECVQDMDHENMFWYRQDPGLGLRLIYFSYDVKMKEKGDIPEGYSVSREKKERFSLILESASTNQTSMYLCASSSPTSGGYSHNEQFFGPGTRLTVL.

This clonotype appeared once. The CDR3 coding sequence is TGCGCCAGCACTAAAACGAGGCAGGGGGGTACTAACTATGGCTACACCTTC. Translation: CASTKTRQGGTNYGYTF. The chain carries TRBV5-1 and TRBJ1-2; the match to TRBD1 covers 7 bases. Germline CDR1 is SGHRS and CDR2 is YFSETQ. There are 17 residues in the CDR3. Germline trimming cut 6 bases from V and 0 bases from J; bases unmatched to any gene: 14.

The J gene is TRBJ2-5, the V gene TRBV27; 8 bases are shared with TRBD2. Germline V lookup: CDR1 MNHEY, CDR2 SMNVEV (reference sequence). V shed 2 bases and J 5 bases; nucleotides not matched to a gene: 10. This CDR3 spans 16 amino acids. CDR3 DNA: TGTGCCAGCAGTTTAGTCCCGGGGGGGACGGGCGAGACCCAGTACTTC. Its protein product is CASSLVPGGTGETQYF.

The genes are TRBV7-2 and TRBJ1-6, with no clear D. Germline CDR1 is SGHTA and CDR2 is FQGNSA. V lost 4 bases to trimming and J lost 14 bases, with 12 bases between them. There are 12 residues in the CDR3. CDR3 amino acids: CASSSSVGTLHF. In nucleotides, the CDR3 is TGTGCCAGCAGCTCATCCGTCGGAACCCTCCACTTT.